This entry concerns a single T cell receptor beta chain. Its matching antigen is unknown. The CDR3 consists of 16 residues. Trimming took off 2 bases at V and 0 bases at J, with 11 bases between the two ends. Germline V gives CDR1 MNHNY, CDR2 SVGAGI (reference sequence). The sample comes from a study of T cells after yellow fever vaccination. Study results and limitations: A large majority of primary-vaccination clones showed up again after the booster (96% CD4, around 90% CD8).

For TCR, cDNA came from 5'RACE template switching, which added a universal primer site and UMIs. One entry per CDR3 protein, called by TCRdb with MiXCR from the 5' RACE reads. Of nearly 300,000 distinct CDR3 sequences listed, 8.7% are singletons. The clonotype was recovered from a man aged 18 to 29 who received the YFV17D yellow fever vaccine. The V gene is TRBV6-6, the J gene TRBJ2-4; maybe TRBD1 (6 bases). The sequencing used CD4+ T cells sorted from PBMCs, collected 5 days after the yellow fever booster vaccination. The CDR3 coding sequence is TGTGCCAGCAGTTACCCACAGGGTCCAGCCAAAAACATTCAGTACTTC. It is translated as CASSYPQGPAKNIQYF.